This T cell receptor beta chain originates from a study of CD8+CD57+ T cells in acquired aplastic anemia. Study context: Around 3.2 ug was the average amount of DNA from sorted CD4+ and CD8+ cells.

The V gene lost 0 bases and the J gene lost 2 bases, with 14 bases spanning the gap. In germline, CDR1 is SGDLS, CDR2 YYNGEE. The CDR3 covers 16 residues. Study findings and constraints: Patients and controls turned out to have approximately 29 CD8+ CDR3 sequences in common. With respect to CD8+ Simpson's diversity, patients and controls did not differ significantly.

All patients picked for sequencing had shown, by flow cytometry, an expansion of CD8+CD57+ cells. All patients had severe acquired aplastic anemia. Genomic DNA was employed as the template in profiling TCR beta VDJ and CDR3. TCRdb re-derived calls from the reads in MiXCR, one entry per CDR3 protein. The sample yields 250,000 to 300,000 distinct CDR3 sequences, around three fifths seen once. This clonotype was seen repeatedly, ten times or more. Its antigen remains unidentified. Material: sorted CD4+, CD8+, or CD8+CD57+ T cells (not recorded which) from PBMCs. The source is a human donor with aplastic anemia. The chain carries TRBV9 and TRBJ2-5; D unclear. The CDR3 DNA sequence: TGTGCCAGCAGCGTAGGTGCCTGGCCGGAACAAGAGACCCAGTACTTC. Amino acid sequence: CASSVGAWPEQETQYF.